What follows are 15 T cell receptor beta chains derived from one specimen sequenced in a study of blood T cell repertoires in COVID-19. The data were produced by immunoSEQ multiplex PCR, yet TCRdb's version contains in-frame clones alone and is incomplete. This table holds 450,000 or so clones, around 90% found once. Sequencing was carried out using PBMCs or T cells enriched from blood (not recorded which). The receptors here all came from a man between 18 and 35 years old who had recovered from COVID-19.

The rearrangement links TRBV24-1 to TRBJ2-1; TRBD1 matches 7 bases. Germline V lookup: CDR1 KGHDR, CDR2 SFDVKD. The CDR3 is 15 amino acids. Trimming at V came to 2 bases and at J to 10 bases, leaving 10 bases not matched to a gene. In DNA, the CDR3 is TGTGCCACCAGTGATTCTACAGGGGCCATCTACGAGCAGTTCTTC. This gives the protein CATSDSTGAIYEQFF.

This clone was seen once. The CDR3: CASSDGSAGQPQHF. DNA for the CDR3: TGCGCCAGCAGTGACGGGTCAGCGGGGCAGCCCCAGCATTTT. This chain connects TRBV10-1 to TRBJ1-5, with D uncertain. The CDR3 contains 14 residues. CDR1 is WNHNN and CDR2 is SYGVQD in the germline V gene (reference sequence). V lost 3 bases, J lost 7 bases, and 13 bases lay in between.

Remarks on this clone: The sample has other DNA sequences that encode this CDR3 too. CDR3 residues: CASSPTGPNSPLHF. The CDR3 DNA follows: TGTGCCAGCAGCCCTACAGGGCCAAATTCACCCCTCCACTTT. This rearrangement joins TRBV7-3 to TRBJ1-6, with D tentatively TRBD1 (6 bases). The V and J ends lost 5 bases and 7 bases respectively, with 12 bases between them. The CDR3 has 14 residues. Germline V gives CDR1 SGHTA, CDR2 FQGTGA.

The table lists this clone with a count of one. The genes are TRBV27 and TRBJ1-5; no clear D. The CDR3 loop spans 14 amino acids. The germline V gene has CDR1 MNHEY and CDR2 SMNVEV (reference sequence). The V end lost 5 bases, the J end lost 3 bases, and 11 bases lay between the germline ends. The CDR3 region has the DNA TGTGCCAGCAGTAAGGCAGGTGTCAATCAGCCCCAGCATTTT. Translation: CASSKAGVNQPQHF.

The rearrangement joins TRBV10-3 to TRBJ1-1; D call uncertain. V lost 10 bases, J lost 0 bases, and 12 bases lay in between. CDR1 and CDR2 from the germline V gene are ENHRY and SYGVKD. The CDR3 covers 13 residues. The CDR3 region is CATGPEVNTEAFF. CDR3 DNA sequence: TGTGCCACCGGTCCAGAGGTGAACACTGAAGCTTTCTTT.

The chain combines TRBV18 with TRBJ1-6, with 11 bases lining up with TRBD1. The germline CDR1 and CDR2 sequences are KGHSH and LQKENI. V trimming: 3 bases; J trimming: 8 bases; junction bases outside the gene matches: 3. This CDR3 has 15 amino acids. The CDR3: CASSPRTGGDSPLHF. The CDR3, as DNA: TGTGCCAGCTCACCCCGGACAGGGGGCGATTCACCCCTCCACTTT.

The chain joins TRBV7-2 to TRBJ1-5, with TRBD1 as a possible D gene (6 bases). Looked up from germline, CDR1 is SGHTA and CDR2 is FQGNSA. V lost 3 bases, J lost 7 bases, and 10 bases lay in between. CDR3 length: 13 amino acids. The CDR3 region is CASSLDSGQPQHF. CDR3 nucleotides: TGTGCCAGCAGCTTGGACAGCGGACAGCCCCAGCATTTT.

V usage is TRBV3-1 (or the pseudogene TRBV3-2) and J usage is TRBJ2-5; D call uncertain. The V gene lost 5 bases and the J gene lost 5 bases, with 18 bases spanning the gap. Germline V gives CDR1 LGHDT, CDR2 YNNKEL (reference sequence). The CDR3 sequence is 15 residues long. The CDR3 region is CASSTPGRIMETQYF. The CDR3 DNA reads TGTGCCAGCAGCACGCCCGGCAGGATCATGGAGACCCAGTACTTC.

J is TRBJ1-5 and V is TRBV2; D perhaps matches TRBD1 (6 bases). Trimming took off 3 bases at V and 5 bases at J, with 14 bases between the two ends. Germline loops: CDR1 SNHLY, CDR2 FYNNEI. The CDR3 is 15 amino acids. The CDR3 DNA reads TGTGCCAGCAGTGAGGCGCAGGGGACGTATCAGCCCCAGCATTTT. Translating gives CASSEAQGTYQPQHF.

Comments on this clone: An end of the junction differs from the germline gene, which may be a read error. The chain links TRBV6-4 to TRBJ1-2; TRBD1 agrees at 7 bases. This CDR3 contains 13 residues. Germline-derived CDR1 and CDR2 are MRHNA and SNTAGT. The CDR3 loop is CASSDWTGGGYTF. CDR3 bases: TGTGCCAGCAGCGACTGGACAGGCGGTGGCTACACCTTC.

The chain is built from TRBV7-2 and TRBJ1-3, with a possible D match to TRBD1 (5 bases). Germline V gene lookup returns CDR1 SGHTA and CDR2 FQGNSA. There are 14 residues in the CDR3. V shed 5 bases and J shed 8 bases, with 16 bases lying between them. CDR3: CASSTGTSRYTIYF. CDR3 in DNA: TGTGCCAGCAGCACAGGTACCTCAAGATACACCATATATTTT.

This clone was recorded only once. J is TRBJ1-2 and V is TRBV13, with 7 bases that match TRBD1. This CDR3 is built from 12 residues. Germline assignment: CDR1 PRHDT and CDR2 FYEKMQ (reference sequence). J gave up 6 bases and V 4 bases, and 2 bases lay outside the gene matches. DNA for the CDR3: TGTGCCAGCAGCTCGACAGGGAATGGCTACACCTTC. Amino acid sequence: CASSSTGNGYTF.

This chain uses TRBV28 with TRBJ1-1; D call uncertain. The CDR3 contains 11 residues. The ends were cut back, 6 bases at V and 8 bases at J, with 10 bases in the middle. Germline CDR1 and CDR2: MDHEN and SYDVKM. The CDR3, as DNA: TGTGCCAGCAGAATAAAGAGCGAAGCTTTCTTT. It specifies CASRIKSEAFF.

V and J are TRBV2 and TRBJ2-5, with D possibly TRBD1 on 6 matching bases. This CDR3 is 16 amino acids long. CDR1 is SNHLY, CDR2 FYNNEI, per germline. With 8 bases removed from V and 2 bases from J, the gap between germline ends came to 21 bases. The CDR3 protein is CASSRTDPRTQETQYF. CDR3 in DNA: TGTGCCAGCTCCAGGACAGACCCGAGGACGCAAGAGACCCAGTACTTC.

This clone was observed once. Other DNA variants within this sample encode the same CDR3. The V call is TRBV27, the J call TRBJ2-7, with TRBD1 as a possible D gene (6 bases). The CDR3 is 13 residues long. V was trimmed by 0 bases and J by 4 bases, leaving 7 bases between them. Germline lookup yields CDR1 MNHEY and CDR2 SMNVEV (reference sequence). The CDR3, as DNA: TGTGCCAGCAGTTTATCGAGGGGGTACGAGCAGTACTTC. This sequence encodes CASSLSRGYEQYF.